In this sample, the clone carrying this T cell receptor (beta chain) turned up a few times. As yet, its antigen is unknown. The data were taken from a study of T cells in localized non-small cell lung cancer. The study, taken as a whole, reports: Appearances in adjacent lung were noted for a median around 55 of the top 100 tumor clones.

Libraries were prepared by immunoSEQ multiplex PCR; TCRdb keeps only in-frame clonotypes and omits some of them. The sample has over a thousand clones; 35% to 45% are singletons. Sequencing used lung tumor tissue, obtained before any cancer treatment. The sequence was collected from a male donor older than 55 with stage II squamous cell lung carcinoma.

CDR3 DNA sequence: TGTGCCAGCAGCTTCAACATCGACACCGGGGAGCTGTTTTTT. It codes for CASSFNIDTGELFF. The genes are TRBV7-4 and TRBJ2-2; no clear D gene. The CDR3 runs 14 residues. Germline V gives CDR1 SGHVT, CDR2 SQSDAQ. Trimming cost V 3 bases and J 3 bases, with 8 bases left between them. Combining the CDR3 with reference TRBV7-4 and TRBJ2-2 gives the whole variable domain GAGVSQSPRYKVAKRGRDVALRCDSISGHVTLYWYRQTLGQGSEVLTYSQSDAQRDKSGRPSGRFSAERPERSVSTLKIQRTEQGDSAVYLCASSFNIDTGELFFGEGSRLTVL.